A selection of T cell receptor beta chains follows, all from one sample in a study of T-cell reconstitution after alpha-beta-depleted transplantation in children. TCRdb analysed the PCR reads with MiXCR anew, one entry per CDR3 protein. The sample contains hundreds of thousands of distinct CDR3 sequences, roughly 17% of which appear only once. The material sequenced was PBMCs from the stem cell graft donor, taken from the stem cell graft. These TCRs come from a human donor who donated a stem cell graft to a child with acute myeloid leukemia. Both conserved end residues are trimmed from each CDR3. Rows may omit the clone size; those that give it use once, few, many or a size class.

j_call clone_size v_call cdr3_aa
TRBJ1-1 NA TRBV27 ASRGGSKSNTEAF
TRBJ1-6 many TRBV7-9 ASSSDPFSSNSPLH
TRBJ2-1 NA TRBV3-1 ACTIQWAGASDEQF
TRBJ1-2 many TRBV6-1 ASSNLRDTQGDYGYT
TRBJ2-2 NA TRBV24-1 ATSDYRGNAGELF
TRBJ1-5 few TRBV28 ASRRDRGGWPQH
TRBJ2-1 NA TRBV6-1 ASKRGGGSGEQF
TRBJ1-5 few TRBV12-3/TRBV12-4 ASIRDAGVRNQPQH
TRBJ2-3 many TRBV30 ACGTFTDTQY
TRBJ1-5 NA TRBV20-1 SARLGTGGSQPQH
TRBJ1-1 NA TRBV5-5 ASSLNGATEAF
TRBJ2-3 many TRBV7-2 ASSYRAGDTDTQY
TRBJ1-5 NA TRBV12-3/TRBV12-4 ASSSSSRDRLVQPQH
TRBJ1-4 many TRBV20-1 SARRGEAEKLF
TRBJ1-3 few TRBV7-9 ASSLIYGNTIY
TRBJ2-5 many TRBV7-2 ASSLEGAVQETQY
TRBJ2-1 few TRBV4-2 ASSQDRAALEDEQF
TRBJ2-7 NA TRBV7-9 ASSLVSGDNPTEY
TRBJ2-3 NA TRBV20-1 SASPLGNTQY
TRBJ1-5 NA TRBV12-3/TRBV12-4 ASSLISPNNQPQH
TRBJ2-7 few TRBV11-2 ASSLDAATGGNYEQY
TRBJ1-6 many TRBV20-1 SAREGKGWSPLH
TRBJ2-1 few TRBV24-1 ATSETGGFYNEQF
TRBJ2-3 many TRBV20-1 SARDTGGSQNTQY
TRBJ1-4 NA TRBV7-8 ASRQNEKLF
TRBJ2-1 many TRBV20-1 SAVWTSEEQF
TRBJ2-3 NA TRBV4-1 ASSQVPSMVDTQY
TRBJ1-2 NA TRBV7-2 ASSSLLVQGAGGYT
TRBJ2-7 many TRBV6-6 ASRDSSGYEQY
TRBJ1-6 NA TRBV20-1 SARVGDTSNSPLH
TRBJ2-2 many TRBV20-1 SARDLRISANTGELF
TRBJ2-7 many TRBV29-1 SVEDWGGQY
TRBJ1-1 many TRBV20-1 SARANPGLEAF
TRBJ2-1 few TRBV6-5 ASSYIHQAGEQF
TRBJ2-1 once TRBV27 ASTLGLLPSDEQF
TRBJ1-2 many TRBV7-2 ASSSEIGYGYT
TRBJ2-2 many TRBV29-1 SSQQTNTGELF
TRBJ2-5 NA TRBV27 ASRSMGQGWETQY
TRBJ2-2 many TRBV20-1 SASKTGSTGELF
TRBJ2-1 many TRBV6-5 ASRGGLNEQF
TRBJ1-1 many TRBV4-2 ASSQLPPNTEAF
TRBJ2-2 many TRBV6-5 ASRRQGVGELF
TRBJ2-7 many TRBV7-3 ASSFNFGTPAYEQY
TRBJ2-7 few TRBV7-6 ASSLAGQGAYEQY
TRBJ2-3 many TRBV27 ASSYRGTTDTQY
TRBJ1-1 few TRBV10-3 AISEEGNTEAF
TRBJ1-5 many TRBV27 ASSLSPGGQPQH
TRBJ1-1 many TRBV7-9 ASSAAPPGANTEAF
TRBJ2-1 many TRBV5-1 ASSLVSGTEGREQF
TRBJ2-1 many TRBV20-1 SAPTTGYNEQF
TRBJ2-2 many TRBV12-3/TRBV12-4 ASSLARGIGELF
TRBJ1-1 many TRBV20-1 SARADRGRRLNTEAF
TRBJ1-5 NA TRBV10-2 ASSEIGTGGDNQPQH
TRBJ2-3 few TRBV6-4 ASSVKRGGQDTQY
TRBJ2-5 many TRBV20-1 SAEQGLETQY
TRBJ2-5 NA TRBV29-1 SAPGLAFEPQY
TRBJ1-2 NA TRBV6-6 ASTGQGLYGYT
TRBJ1-1 many TRBV12-3/TRBV12-4 ASKGGSTEAF
TRBJ2-3 NA TRBV7-3 ASSLQGANTQY
TRBJ1-2 NA TRBV28 ASSLTGGANYGYT